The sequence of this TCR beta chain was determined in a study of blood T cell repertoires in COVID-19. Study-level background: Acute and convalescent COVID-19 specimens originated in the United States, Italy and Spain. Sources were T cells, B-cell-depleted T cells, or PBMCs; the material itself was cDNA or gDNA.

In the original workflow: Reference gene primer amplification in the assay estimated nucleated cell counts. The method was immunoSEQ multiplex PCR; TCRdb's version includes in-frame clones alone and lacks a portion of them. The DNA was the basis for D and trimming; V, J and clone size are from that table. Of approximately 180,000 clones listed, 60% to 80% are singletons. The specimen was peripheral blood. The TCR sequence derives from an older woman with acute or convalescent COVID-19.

This CDR3 is CASSIQAGVYNEQFF. The CDR3 coding sequence is TGTGCCAGTAGTATACAAGCGGGAGTATACAATGAGCAGTTCTTC. This chain connects TRBV19 to TRBJ2-1; TRBD2 aligns across 8 bases. The CDR3 runs to 15 residues. V dropped 2 bases and J dropped 4; count of bases not matched to a gene: 4. CDR1 LNHDA and CDR2 SQIVND come from the germline V gene (reference sequence).